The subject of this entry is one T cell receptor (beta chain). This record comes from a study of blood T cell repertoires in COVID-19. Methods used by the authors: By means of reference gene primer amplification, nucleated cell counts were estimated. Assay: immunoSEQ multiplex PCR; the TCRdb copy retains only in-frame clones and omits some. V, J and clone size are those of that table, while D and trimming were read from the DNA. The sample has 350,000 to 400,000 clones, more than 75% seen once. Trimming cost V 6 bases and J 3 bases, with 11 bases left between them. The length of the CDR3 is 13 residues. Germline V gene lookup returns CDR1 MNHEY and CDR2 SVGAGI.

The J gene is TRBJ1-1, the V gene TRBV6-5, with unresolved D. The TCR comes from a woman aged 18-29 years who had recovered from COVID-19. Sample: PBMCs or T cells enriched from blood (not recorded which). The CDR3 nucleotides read TGTGCCAGCAGGACCCACCGGGACACTGAAGCTTTCTTT. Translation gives CASRTHRDTEAFF.